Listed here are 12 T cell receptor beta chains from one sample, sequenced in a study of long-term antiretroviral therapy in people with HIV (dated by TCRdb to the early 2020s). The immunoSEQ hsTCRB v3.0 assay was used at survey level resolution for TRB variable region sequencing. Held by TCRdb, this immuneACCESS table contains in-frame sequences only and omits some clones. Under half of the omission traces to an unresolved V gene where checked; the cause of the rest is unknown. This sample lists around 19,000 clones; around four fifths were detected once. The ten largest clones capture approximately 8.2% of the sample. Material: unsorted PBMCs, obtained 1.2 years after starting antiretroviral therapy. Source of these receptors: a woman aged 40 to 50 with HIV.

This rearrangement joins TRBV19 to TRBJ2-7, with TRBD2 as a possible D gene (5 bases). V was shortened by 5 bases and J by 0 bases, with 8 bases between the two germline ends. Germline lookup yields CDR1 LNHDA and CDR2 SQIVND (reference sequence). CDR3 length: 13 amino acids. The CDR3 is CASSPRDSYEQYF. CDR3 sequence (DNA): TGTGCCAGTAGTCCCCGGGACTCCTACGAGCAGTACTTC.

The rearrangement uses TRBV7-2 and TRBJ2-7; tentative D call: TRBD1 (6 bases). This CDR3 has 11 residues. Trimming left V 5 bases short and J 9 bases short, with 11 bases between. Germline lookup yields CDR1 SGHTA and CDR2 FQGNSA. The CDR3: CASSTLGGQYF. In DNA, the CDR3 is TGTGCCAGCAGCACTCTAGGGGGGCAGTACTTC.

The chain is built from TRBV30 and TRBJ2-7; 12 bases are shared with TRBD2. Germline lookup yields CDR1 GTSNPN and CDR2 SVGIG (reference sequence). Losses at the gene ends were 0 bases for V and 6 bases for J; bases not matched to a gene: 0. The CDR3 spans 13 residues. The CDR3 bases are TGTGCCTGGAGTGTACTAGCGGGAGGCGAGCAGTACTTC. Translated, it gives CAWSVLAGGEQYF. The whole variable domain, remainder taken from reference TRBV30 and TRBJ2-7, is SQTIHQWPATLVQPVGSPLSLECTVEGTSNPNLYWYRQAAGRGLQLLFYSVGIGQISSEVPQNLSASRPQDRQFILSSKKLLLSDSGFYLCAWSVLAGGEQYFGPGTRLTVT.

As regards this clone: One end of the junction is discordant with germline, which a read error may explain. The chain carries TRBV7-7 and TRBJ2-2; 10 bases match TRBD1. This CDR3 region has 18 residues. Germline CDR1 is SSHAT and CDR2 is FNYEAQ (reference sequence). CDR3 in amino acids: CASSLAPPDRGGTGELFF. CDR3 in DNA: TGTGCTAGCAGCTTAGCCCCCCCGGACAGGGGGGGGACCGGGGAGCTGTTTTTT. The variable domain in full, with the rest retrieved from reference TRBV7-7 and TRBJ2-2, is GAGVSQSPRYKVTKRGQDVTLRCDPISSHATLYWYQQALGQGPEFLTYFNYEAQPDKSGLPSDRFSAERPEGSISTLTIQRTEQRDSAMYRCASSLAPPDRGGTGELFFGEGSRLTVL.

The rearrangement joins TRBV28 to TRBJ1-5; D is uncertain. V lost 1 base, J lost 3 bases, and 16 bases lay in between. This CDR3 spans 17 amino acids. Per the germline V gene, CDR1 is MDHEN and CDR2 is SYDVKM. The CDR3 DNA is TGTGCCAGCAGTTTATCCACACATGTGAAGTACAATCAGCCCCAGCATTTT. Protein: CASSLSTHVKYNQPQHF.

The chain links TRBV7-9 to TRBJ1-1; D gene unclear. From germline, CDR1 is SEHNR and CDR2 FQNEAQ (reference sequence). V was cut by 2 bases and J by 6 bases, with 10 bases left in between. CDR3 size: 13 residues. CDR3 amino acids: CASSLLRGPEAFF. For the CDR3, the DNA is TGTGCCAGCAGCTTACTGAGAGGTCCTGAAGCTTTCTTT.

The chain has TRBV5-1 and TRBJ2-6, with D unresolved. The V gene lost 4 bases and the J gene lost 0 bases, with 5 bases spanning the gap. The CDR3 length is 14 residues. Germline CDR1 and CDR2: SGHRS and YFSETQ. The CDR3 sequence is CASSIYSGANVLTF. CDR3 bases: TGCGCCAGCAGCATTTACTCTGGGGCCAACGTCCTGACTTTC.

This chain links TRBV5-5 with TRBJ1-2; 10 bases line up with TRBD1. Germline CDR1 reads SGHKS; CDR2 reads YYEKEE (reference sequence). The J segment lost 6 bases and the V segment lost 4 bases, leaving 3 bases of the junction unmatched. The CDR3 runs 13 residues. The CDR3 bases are TGTGCCAGCAGCACAGGGACAGGGGATGGCTACACCTTC. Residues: CASSTGTGDGYTF.

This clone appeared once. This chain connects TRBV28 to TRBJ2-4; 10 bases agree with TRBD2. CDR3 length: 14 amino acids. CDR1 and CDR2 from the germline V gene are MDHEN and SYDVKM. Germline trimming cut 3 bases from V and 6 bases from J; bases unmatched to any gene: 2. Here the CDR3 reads CASSFRTSGNIQYF. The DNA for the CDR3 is TGTGCCAGCAGTTTTCGGACTAGCGGAAACATTCAGTACTTC.

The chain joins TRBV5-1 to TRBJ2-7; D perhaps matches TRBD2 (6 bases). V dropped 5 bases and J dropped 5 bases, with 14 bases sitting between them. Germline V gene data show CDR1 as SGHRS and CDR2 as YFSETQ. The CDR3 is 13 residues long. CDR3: CASSVGGTNEQYF. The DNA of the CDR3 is TGCGCCAGCAGTGTCGGGGGTACTAACGAGCAGTACTTC.

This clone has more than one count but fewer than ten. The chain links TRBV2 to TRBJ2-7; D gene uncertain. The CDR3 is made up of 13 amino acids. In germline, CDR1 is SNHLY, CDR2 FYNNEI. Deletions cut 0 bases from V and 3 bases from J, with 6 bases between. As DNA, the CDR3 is TGTGCCAGCAGTGAAGCACTGTTCTACGAGCAGTACTTC. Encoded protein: CASSEALFYEQYF. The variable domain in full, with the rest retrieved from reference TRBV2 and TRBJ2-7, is EPEVTQTPSHQVTQMGQEVILRCVPISNHLYFYWYRQILGQKVEFLVSFYNNEISEKSEIFDDQFSVERPDGSNFTLKIRSTKLEDSAMYFCASSEALFYEQYFGPGTRLTVT.

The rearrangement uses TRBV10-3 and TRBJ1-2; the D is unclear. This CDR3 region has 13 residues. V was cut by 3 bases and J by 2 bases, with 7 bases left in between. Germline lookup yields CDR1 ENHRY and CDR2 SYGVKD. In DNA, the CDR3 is TGTGCCATCAGTGACGGAGAAAACTATGGCTACACCTTC. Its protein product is CAISDGENYGYTF.